This T cell receptor (beta chain) was sequenced in a study of blood T cells in healthy people across ages. Healthy Caucasian individuals from Russia aged 6 to 90 were enrolled as donors. Isolation per sample recovered at least 6 million PBMCs. There are a few counts of this clonotype. The target antigen is unknown. The authors ran a second PCR of 7 to 11 cycles using a sample-barcoded 5' primer and a J-beta primer mix. A tag from a template-switch adaptor with 12 random nucleotides marked each cDNA molecule. TCRdb processed the 5' RACE reads anew with MiXCR; each CDR3 protein has one entry. The sample has approximately 850,000 distinct CDR3 sequences; 55% to 70% are singletons. The V gene end was trimmed by 9 bases and the J gene end by 14 bases; junction bases not matched to a gene: 10. CDR3 length equals 11 residues. CDR1 and CDR2 from the germline V gene are MNHEY and SVGAGI. Study-wide points: Naive CD4+ cell counts and diversity both ran higher in long-lived than in aged donors.

V and J are TRBV6-5 and TRBJ2-1, with 7 positions matching TRBD1. This sequence was found in a man aged 25 to 45 in good health. Material for sequencing was blood. The CDR3 coding sequence is TGTGCCAGTCGAGACAGGGCCTTTGAGTTCTTC. Its translation: CASRDRAFEFF.